A selection of T cell receptor beta chains follows, all from one sample in a study of blood T cell repertoires in COVID-19. Profiled with immunoSEQ multiplex PCR; TCRdb holds only in-frame clones, not every one. This sample has 290,000 or so clones; about nine tenths occur once, and the top ten carry around 2.2%. Sequenced: peripheral blood. These receptor sequences come from a woman under 40 with COVID-19, enrolled during active disease. CDR3s include the opening cysteine and the closing phenylalanine or tryptophan. The order of the fields is clone size, D gene, V gene, CDR3 length, J gene, CDR3 DNA, CDR3 protein. A D gene is named only where the DNA matches it firmly. Clone size, where shown, is once, few, many, or a class for clones that have expanded.

size: NA; D: TRBD1; V: TRBV5-1; length: 14; J: TRBJ1-2; DNA: TGCGCCAGCAGCAACAGGGGTGGTAACTATGGCTACACCTTC; CDR3: CASSNRGGNYGYTF
size: NA; D: TRBD2; V: TRBV7-7; length: 15; J: TRBJ2-3; DNA: TGTGCCAGCAGCTCCGGACTAGCGGACACAGATACGCAGTATTTT; CDR3: CASSSGLADTDTQYF
size: NA; D: TRBD1; V: TRBV25-1; length: 16; J: TRBJ1-2; DNA: TGTGCCAGCAGTTTTACAGGGGGGGTTGGCGACTATGGCTACACCTTC; CDR3: CASSFTGGVGDYGYTF
size: NA; D: NA; V: TRBV10-1; length: 14; J: TRBJ2-1; DNA: TGCGCCAGCAGTGAGTCGTATCTGGAGAGTGAGCAGTTCTTC; CDR3: CASSESYLESEQFF
size: NA; D: TRBD1; V: TRBV14; length: 14; J: TRBJ2-2; DNA: TGTGCCAGCATTGAGGGGGCTCGGGCCGGGGAGCTGTTTTTT; CDR3: CASIEGARAGELFF
size: NA; D: NA; V: TRBV19; length: 14; J: TRBJ1-4; DNA: TGTGCCAGTAGTATGAGGCAAGATAATGAAAAACTGTTTTTT; CDR3: CASSMRQDNEKLFF
size: NA; D: TRBD2; V: TRBV13; length: 18; J: TRBJ2-3; DNA: TGTGCCAGCAGCTTAGGATTCGCGGGAGGGTGGGGCACAGATACGCAGTATTTT; CDR3: CASSLGFAGGWGTDTQYF
size: NA; D: NA; V: TRBV2; length: 17; J: TRBJ1-5; DNA: TGTGCCAGCAGTGAAGCTTTAGGGAGGAGTGGCAATCAGCCCCAGCATTTT; CDR3: CASSEALGRSGNQPQHF
size: NA; D: TRBD2; V: TRBV20-1; length: 15; J: TRBJ2-2; DNA: TGCAGTGCTAGTATGGCGGGAGTGGGCACCGGGGAGCTGTTTTTT; CDR3: CSASMAGVGTGELFF
size: NA; D: NA; V: TRBV7-2; length: 16; J: TRBJ2-2; DNA: TGTGCCAGCATGAGGTTTGGGGGGACGAACACCGGGGAGCTGTTTTTT; CDR3: CASMRFGGTNTGELFF
size: NA; D: NA; V: TRBV30; length: 14; J: TRBJ1-5; DNA: TGTGCCTGGGAACATACAGGCCGCAATCAGCCCCAGCATTTT; CDR3: CAWEHTGRNQPQHF
size: once; D: NA; V: TRBV29-1; length: 13; J: TRBJ1-1; DNA: TGCAGCGTTCAGGCCCATACGAACACTGAAGCTTTCTTT; CDR3: CSVQAHTNTEAFF
size: NA; D: NA; V: TRBV7-2; length: 13; J: TRBJ2-7; DNA: TGTGCCAGCAGCCGGACTGGATCTTCAGAGCAGTACTTC; CDR3: CASSRTGSSEQYF
size: NA; D: TRBD2; V: TRBV5-6; length: 17; J: TRBJ2-7; DNA: TGTGCCAGCAGCTTGGACAGGGTGGGCGGGAGGACCAACGAGCAGTACTTC; CDR3: CASSLDRVGGRTNEQYF
size: once; D: TRBD1; V: TRBV10-3; length: 13; J: TRBJ1-4; DNA: TGTGCCATCAGTGAACCGGGACAGGGCCAGTTGTTTTTT; CDR3: CAISEPGQGQLFF
size: NA; D: NA; V: TRBV7-9; length: 14; J: TRBJ1-3; DNA: TGTGCCAGCAGCCAAGGGGGCTCTGGAAACACCATATATTTT; CDR3: CASSQGGSGNTIYF
size: NA; D: TRBD2; V: TRBV7-9; length: 16; J: TRBJ2-1; DNA: TGTGCCAGCAGCTTAGTTGCGGGAGCGTCCTACAATGAGCAGTTCTTC; CDR3: CASSLVAGASYNEQFF
size: few; D: NA; V: TRBV30; length: 13; J: TRBJ1-2; DNA: TGTGCCTGGAGTAGGAGGGCACACTATGGCTACACCTTC; CDR3: CAWSRRAHYGYTF
size: NA; D: TRBD1; V: TRBV19; length: 14; J: TRBJ2-7; DNA: TGTGCCAGTAGTCCGGGACAGGGTCCCTACGAGCAGTACTTC; CDR3: CASSPGQGPYEQYF
size: NA; D: TRBD2; V: TRBV27; length: 16; J: TRBJ2-1; DNA: TGTGCCAGCAGTCCTCTTAGCGGGAGATCGAGCGATGAGCAGTTCTTC; CDR3: CASSPLSGRSSDEQFF
size: few; D: TRBD1; V: TRBV28; length: 16; J: TRBJ1-1; DNA: TGTGCCAGCAGTCCCCAAACGGGACAGGGTATCCCTGAAGCTTTCTTT; CDR3: CASSPQTGQGIPEAFF
size: NA; D: TRBD2; V: TRBV9; length: 14; J: TRBJ2-3; DNA: TGTGCCAGCAGCCCCCTAGCGGGAGCAGATACGCAGTATTTT; CDR3: CASSPLAGADTQYF
size: NA; D: TRBD2; V: TRBV28; length: 16; J: TRBJ2-1; DNA: TGTGCCAGCAGCCAGAGACTAGCGGGAGGGGTTGGTGAGCAGTTCTTC; CDR3: CASSQRLAGGVGEQFF
size: NA; D: TRBD1; V: TRBV29-1; length: 13; J: TRBJ2-7; DNA: TGCAGCGTCGCCGGGACAGGGGCCTACGAGCAGTACTTC; CDR3: CSVAGTGAYEQYF
size: NA; D: NA; V: TRBV19; length: 15; J: TRBJ1-5; DNA: TGTGCCAGTAGTGCCGGGAGATCCTACGGGCAGCCCCAGCATTTT; CDR3: CASSAGRSYGQPQHF
size: NA; D: TRBD1; V: TRBV27; length: 14; J: TRBJ2-1; DNA: TGTGCCAGCAGTTCGTCCGGGACAGGGGATGAGCAGTTCTTC; CDR3: CASSSSGTGDEQFF
size: NA; D: TRBD2; V: TRBV6-1; length: 16; J: TRBJ2-5; DNA: TGTGCCAGCAGTGGATATGAGACTAGCGGCCAAGAGACCCAGTACTTC; CDR3: CASSGYETSGQETQYF
size: NA; D: TRBD2; V: TRBV3-1/TRBV3-2; length: 14; J: TRBJ2-1; DNA: TGTGCCAGCAGCCACGGGACTAGCGGCAATGAGCAGTTCTTC; CDR3: CASSHGTSGNEQFF
size: NA; D: TRBD2; V: TRBV2; length: 15; J: TRBJ2-5; DNA: TGTGCCAGCAGGGGGACTAGCGGGGCCCCAGGGGGCCAGTACTTC; CDR3: CASRGTSGAPGGQYF
size: once; D: TRBD2; V: TRBV28; length: 15; J: TRBJ2-1; DNA: TGTGCCAGCAGTTCCCTAGCGGGAAGCAACAATGAGCAGTTCTTC; CDR3: CASSSLAGSNNEQFF
size: NA; D: TRBD1; V: TRBV10-2; length: 12; J: TRBJ1-1; DNA: TGCGCCAGCAGTGGGGACAGGCCTGAAGCTTTCTTT; CDR3: CASSGDRPEAFF
size: once; D: TRBD2; V: TRBV11-3; length: 13; J: TRBJ2-2; DNA: TGTGCCAGCGGGACTACCAACACCGGGGAGCTGTTTTTT; CDR3: CASGTTNTGELFF
size: NA; D: NA; V: TRBV2; length: 14; J: TRBJ1-2; DNA: TGTGCCAGCAGTGAAGCGCTTCGGGGTTATGGCTACACCTTC; CDR3: CASSEALRGYGYTF
size: once; D: NA; V: TRBV5-4; length: 12; J: TRBJ2-5; DNA: TGTGCCAGCAGCGCGGGACTTGGGACCCAGTACTTC; CDR3: CASSAGLGTQYF
size: NA; D: NA; V: TRBV28; length: 13; J: TRBJ1-2; DNA: TGTGCCAGCATGAGTCAGAGGGTCTATGGCTACACCTTC; CDR3: CASMSQRVYGYTF
size: NA; D: TRBD1; V: TRBV3-1/TRBV3-2; length: 14; J: TRBJ1-4; DNA: TGTGCCAGCAGCCAACGGACAGGGACTGAAAAACTGTTTTTT; CDR3: CASSQRTGTEKLFF
size: NA; D: TRBD2; V: TRBV6-5; length: 15; J: TRBJ2-2; DNA: TGTGCCAGCAGGGGACTAGCGGGCATCACCGGGGAGCTGTTTTTT; CDR3: CASRGLAGITGELFF
size: NA; D: NA; V: TRBV20-1; length: 13; J: TRBJ1-4; DNA: TGCAGTGCCAGTTGGGCAGGAAACGAAAAACTGTTTTTT; CDR3: CSASWAGNEKLFF
size: NA; D: NA; V: TRBV27; length: 13; J: TRBJ1-3; DNA: TGTGCCAGCAGTTTAGCCGGGGGAAACACCATATATTTT; CDR3: CASSLAGGNTIYF
size: few; D: NA; V: TRBV10-1; length: 14; J: TRBJ1-5; DNA: TGCGCCAGCAAGGAGAGAAATCCCAATCAGCCCCAGCATTTT; CDR3: CASKERNPNQPQHF